This entry describes one TCR beta chain. The data stem from a study of blood T cell repertoires in COVID-19. Study-wide context: The United States, Italy and Spain provided the acute and convalescent COVID-19 samples. From T cells, B-cell-depleted T cells, or PBMCs came the material, which was cDNA or gDNA.

The germline V gene has CDR1 LGHDT and CDR2 YNNKEL (reference sequence). CDR3 size: 16 residues. V lost 1 base to trimming and J lost 4 bases; unmatched junction nucleotides: 8. How the authors handled the data: Scientists estimated how many nucleated cells there were by amplifying reference gene primers. Method: immunoSEQ multiplex PCR; TCRdb's copy keeps in-frame clones and lacks some. The V and J calls and clone size come from that table; D and trimming were worked out from the DNA. Here the sample spans about 150,000 clones, 75% to 85% being singletons. The chain joins TRBV3-1 (or the pseudogene TRBV3-2) to TRBJ1-1, with TRBD1 matching over 8 bases. This clonotype was obtained from a woman aged 55 to 70 with COVID-19, enrolled during active disease. What was sequenced was peripheral blood. Here the CDR3 DNA reads TGTGCCAGCAGCCAAGGGAACAGGGGGAAAGGCACTGAAGCTTTCTTT. Its protein is CASSQGNRGKGTEAFF.